This passage covers 14 T cell receptor beta chains from one sample sequenced in a study of blood T cell repertoires in COVID-19. The repertoire was sequenced with immunoSEQ multiplex PCR; TCRdb's copy has only in-frame clones and lacks some. The table shows some 42,000 clones, with more than 70% occurring only once. The sample comprised peripheral blood. These receptor sequences come from a human donor in a cohort sampled during active COVID-19.

This rearrangement joins TRBV7-9 to TRBJ1-1; tentative D call: TRBD1 (5 bases). CDR1 is SEHNR and CDR2 is FQNEAQ in the germline V gene (reference sequence). With 5 bases removed from V and 4 bases from J, the gap between germline ends came to 11 bases. This CDR3 contains 13 residues. CDR3: CASSGGVFTEAFF. As DNA, the CDR3 is TGTGCCAGCAGCGGAGGGGTTTTCACTGAAGCTTTCTTT. The full variable domain, completed using reference TRBV7-9 and TRBJ1-1, is DTGVSQNPRHKITKRGQNVTFRCDPISEHNRLYWYRQTLGQGPEFLTYFQNEAQLEKSRLLSDRFSAERPKGSFSTLEIQRTEQGDSAMYLCASSGGVFTEAFFGQGTRLTVV.

V usage is TRBV7-9 and J usage is TRBJ1-1; D not resolved. CDR3 length: 14 amino acids. Germline V gene sequence: CDR1 SEHNR, CDR2 FQNEAQ (reference sequence). Trimming stripped 0 bases from V and 0 bases from J, with 5 bases between. This CDR3 is CASSLARLNTEAFF. The CDR3 DNA is TGTGCCAGCAGCTTAGCCAGGTTGAACACTGAAGCTTTCTTT.

The rearrangement joins TRBV5-4 to TRBJ2-2; TRBD2 aligns across 9 bases. Germline V gives CDR1 SGHNT, CDR2 YYREEE (reference sequence). V shed 4 bases and J 4 bases; nucleotides not matched to a gene: 5. This CDR3 has 15 amino acids. CDR3 DNA: TGTGCCAGCAGCGGCGCGCGGGGGGGCACCGGGGAGCTGTTTTTT. Protein sequence: CASSGARGGTGELFF.

J is TRBJ1-2 and V is TRBV29-1, with D tentatively TRBD1 (6 bases). The CDR3 is 13 amino acids. Trimming pared 4 bases from V and 5 bases from J, leaving 14 bases between. Germline loops: CDR1 SQVTM, CDR2 ANQGSEA. The DNA for the CDR3 is TGCAGCGTTGCCGCGGGGGCTGGGTATGGCTACACCTTC. Translated, it gives CSVAAGAGYGYTF.

DNA of the CDR3: TGTGCCAGTAGGGAGCCCTCTAGGGGTTACGCTGAAGCTTTCTTT. Its protein product is CASREPSRGYAEAFF. The V call is TRBV19, the J call TRBJ1-1; maybe TRBD1 (5 bases). The CDR3 is 15 residues long. Germline values: CDR1 LNHDA, CDR2 SQIVND (reference sequence). V lost 6 bases and J lost 6, with 20 bases in between.

The chain links TRBV2 to TRBJ2-7; 9 bases are a match to TRBD1. The length of the CDR3 is 16 residues. Germline V gene sequence: CDR1 SNHLY, CDR2 FYNNEI. With 6 bases clipped from V and 0 bases from J, the junction kept 9 bases outside the gene matches. CDR3 DNA: TGTGCCAGCAGAGACTTCGGGACAGGGAGCTCCTACGAGCAGTACTTC. This encodes CASRDFGTGSSYEQYF.

The chain is built from TRBV5-1 and TRBJ1-2; a possible D gene is TRBD1 (5 bases). CDR3 size: 14 residues. V was clipped by 5 bases and J by 6 bases, with 17 bases between them. CDR1 and CDR2 from the germline V gene are SGHRS and YFSETQ. The CDR3 DNA sequence: TGCGCCAGCAGTCCCTTGGGGGGTACGGATGGCTACACCTTC. Encoded protein: CASSPLGGTDGYTF.

CDR3 residues: CASSPRGTPSSYEQYF. The CDR3 coding sequence is TGTGCCAGCAGCCCCAGAGGGACACCCAGCTCCTACGAGCAGTACTTC. This sequence joins TRBV9 and TRBJ2-7; a possible D gene is TRBD1 (6 bases). There are 16 residues in the CDR3. CDR1 is SGDLS and CDR2 is YYNGEE in the germline V gene. V shed 4 bases and J shed 0 bases, with 17 bases lying between them. Variable domain in full (rest from reference TRBV9 and TRBJ2-7): DSGVTQTPKHLITATGQRVTLRCSPRSGDLSVYWYQQSLDQGLQFLIQYYNGEERAKGNILERFSAQQFPDLHSELNLSSLELGDSALYFCASSPRGTPSSYEQYFGPGTRLTVT.

V gene TRBV14 combines with J gene TRBJ2-1, with TRBD2 matching over 7 bases. The CDR3 runs to 14 residues. Germline values: CDR1 SGHDN, CDR2 FVKESK. The J segment lost 8 bases and the V segment lost 3 bases, leaving 7 bases of the junction unmatched. The CDR3 nucleotides read TGTGCCAGCAGCCAGGGAACGGGGGGTTATGAGCAGTTCTTC. Its translation: CASSQGTGGYEQFF.

The J gene is TRBJ1-4, the V gene TRBV30; maybe TRBD1 (6 bases). The CDR3 has 14 residues. From germline, CDR1 is GTSNPN and CDR2 SVGIG (reference sequence). V was cut by 1 base and J by 3 bases, with 9 bases left in between. CDR3 sequence (DNA): TGTGCCTGGAGTGGAAGACAGGCTAATGAAAAACTGTTTTTT. Translated: CAWSGRQANEKLFF.

The chain uses TRBV24-1 and TRBJ2-2; 7 bases are shared with TRBD2. The CDR3 covers 17 residues. Trimming removed 4 bases from V and 4 bases from J; junction bases left unmatched: 11. Looked up from germline, CDR1 is KGHDR and CDR2 is SFDVKD. CDR3 sequence: CATSEGTLAGRTGELFF. The CDR3 DNA sequence: TGTGCCACCAGTGAAGGGACCTTAGCGGGCCGCACCGGGGAGCTGTTTTTT.

This clone turned up a few times. J is TRBJ2-5 and V is TRBV5-6; 7 positions match TRBD1. The germline V gene has CDR1 SGHDT and CDR2 YYEEEE. This CDR3 contains 13 residues. The trim removed 4 bases at V and 5 bases at J, leaving 5 bases unmatched. DNA for the CDR3: TGTGCCAGCAGCACACGCAGGGGGGAGACCCAGTACTTC. The encoded protein is CASSTRRGETQYF.

This clone appeared a few times. The genes are TRBV6-1 and TRBJ2-3; D gene unclear. The germline V gene encodes CDR1 MNHNS and CDR2 SASEGT. Trimming pared 2 bases from V and 0 bases from J, leaving 6 bases between. This CDR3 has 14 amino acids. The CDR3 bases are TGTGCCAGCAGTGAAATGCGGAGCACAGATACGCAGTATTTT. Translation: CASSEMRSTDTQYF.

This clone was seen a handful of times. This chain joins TRBV7-9 and TRBJ1-2; a weak D match, TRBD1 (6 bases). V lost 3 bases to trimming and J lost 8 bases, with 13 bases between them. The CDR3 runs 13 residues. Germline values: CDR1 SEHNR, CDR2 FQNEAQ (reference sequence). Here the CDR3 reads CASSLSQGGGYTF. In nucleotides, the CDR3 is TGTGCCAGCAGCTTGTCACAGGGTGGAGGCTACACCTTC.